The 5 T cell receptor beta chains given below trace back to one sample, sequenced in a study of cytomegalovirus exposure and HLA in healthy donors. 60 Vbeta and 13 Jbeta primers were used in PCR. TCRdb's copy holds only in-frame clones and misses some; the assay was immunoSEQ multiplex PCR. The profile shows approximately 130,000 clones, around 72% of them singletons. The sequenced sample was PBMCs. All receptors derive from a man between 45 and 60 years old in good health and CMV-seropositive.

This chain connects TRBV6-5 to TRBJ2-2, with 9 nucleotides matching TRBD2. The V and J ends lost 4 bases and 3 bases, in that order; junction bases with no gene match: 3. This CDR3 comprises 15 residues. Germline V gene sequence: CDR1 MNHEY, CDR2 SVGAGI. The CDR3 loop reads CASSSGLAYTGELFF. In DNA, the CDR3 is TGTGCCAGCAGTTCGGGACTAGCTTACACCGGGGAGCTGTTTTTT.

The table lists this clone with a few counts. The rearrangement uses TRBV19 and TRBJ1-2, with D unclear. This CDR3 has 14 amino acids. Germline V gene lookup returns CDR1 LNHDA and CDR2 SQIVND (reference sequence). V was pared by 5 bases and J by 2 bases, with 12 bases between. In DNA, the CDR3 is TGTGCCAGTAGTTTCACAGCTTTCAACTATGGCTACACCTTC. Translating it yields CASSFTAFNYGYTF.

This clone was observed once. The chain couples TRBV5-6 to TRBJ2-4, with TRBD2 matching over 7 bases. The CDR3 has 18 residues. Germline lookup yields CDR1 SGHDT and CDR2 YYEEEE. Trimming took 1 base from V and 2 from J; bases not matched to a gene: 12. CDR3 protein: CASSLRPVPGGTKNIQYF. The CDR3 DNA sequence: TGTGCCAGCAGCTTGCGCCCGGTCCCCGGGGGGACCAAAAACATTCAGTACTTC.

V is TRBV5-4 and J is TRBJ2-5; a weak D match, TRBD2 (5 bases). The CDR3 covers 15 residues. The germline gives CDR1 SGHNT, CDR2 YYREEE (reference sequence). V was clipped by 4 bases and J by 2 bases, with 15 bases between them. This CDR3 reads CASSPEAADQETQYF. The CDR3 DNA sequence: TGTGCCAGCAGCCCGGAGGCAGCTGATCAAGAGACCCAGTACTTC. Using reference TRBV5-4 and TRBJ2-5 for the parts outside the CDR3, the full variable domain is ETGVTQSPTHLIKTRGQQVTLRCSSQSGHNTVSWYQQALGQGPQFIFQYYREEENGRGNFPPRFSGLQFPNYSSELNVNALELDDSALYLCASSPEAADQETQYFGPGTRLLVL.

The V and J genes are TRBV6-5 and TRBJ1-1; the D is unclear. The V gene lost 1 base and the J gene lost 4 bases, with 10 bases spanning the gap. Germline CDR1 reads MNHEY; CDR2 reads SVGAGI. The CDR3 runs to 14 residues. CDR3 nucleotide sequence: TGTGCCAGCAGTTACTTGAGGCCAGCCACTGAAGCTTTCTTT. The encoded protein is CASSYLRPATEAFF.